The rows below give T cell receptor beta chains drawn from one sample of a study of T cells in Graves' hyperthyroidism and ophthalmopathy. TCRdb independently ran MiXCR on the multiplex PCR reads; one entry per CDR3 protein. The sample holds around 250,000 distinct CDR3 sequences; roughly 15% are singletons and the top ten take 13%. Sequences were obtained from blood. These TCRs come from a woman aged 40-49 years with Graves' hyperthyroidism that later progressed to Graves' ophthalmopathy. Each CDR3 is given with its conserved first and last residue. The order of the fields is clone size, D gene, V gene, J gene, CDR3 DNA, CDR3 protein. The D gene is left open where the match is weak. Clone size, where shown, is once, few, many, or a class for clones that have expanded.

many	NA	TRBV28	TRBJ1-3	TGTGCCAGCAGTTTATCTACGATCTCTGGAAACACCATATATTTT	CASSLSTISGNTIYF
many	TRBD1	TRBV15	TRBJ1-1	TGTGCCACCAGCAGCCGGACAGGAAACACTGAAGCTTTCTTT	CATSSRTGNTEAFF
many	NA	TRBV4-1	TRBJ2-5	TGCGCCAGCAGCCAAACGTTGGGGGAGACCCAGTACTTC	CASSQTLGETQYF
NA	NA	TRBV20-1	TRBJ2-7	TGCAGTGCTGAGTTTGAAAGCTCCTACGAGCAGTACTTC	CSAEFESSYEQYF
many	TRBD1	TRBV7-9	TRBJ1-4	TGTGCCAGCAGACTCCAGGGGGGAGATGAAAAACTGTTTTTT	CASRLQGGDEKLFF
many	TRBD1	TRBV29-1	TRBJ2-1	TGCAGCGTTGAACGACAGGGATTCAGAGCGAACGTTAACTCCAATGAGCAGTTCTTC	CSVERQGFRANVNSNEQFF
NA	TRBD2	TRBV28	TRBJ2-3	TGTGCCAGCAGTCCAACTAGCGTTAGCACAGATACGCAGTATTTT	CASSPTSVSTDTQYF
many	NA	TRBV6-2/TRBV6-3	TRBJ2-1	TGTGCCAGCAGAAAGATTGGCGGGGATTACAATGAGCAGTTCTTC	CASRKIGGDYNEQFF
many	TRBD2	TRBV30	TRBJ2-7	TGTGCCTGGAGCTCAGCGGGAGTCTACGAGCAGTACTTC	CAWSSAGVYEQYF
many	NA	TRBV7-3	TRBJ2-2	TGTGCCAGCAGCGCCTCCGGGACTCCCAACACCGGGGAGCTGTTTTTT	CASSASGTPNTGELFF
NA	NA	TRBV20-1	TRBJ2-3	TGCAGTGCCAGCCGGGACTCCGATTATTGGGATACGCAGTATTTT	CSASRDSDYWDTQYF
many	TRBD2	TRBV30	TRBJ2-1	TGTGCCTGGAGCTGGACTAGCGGGAGGGATGAGCAGTTCTTC	CAWSWTSGRDEQFF
many	TRBD1	TRBV3-1	TRBJ1-2	TGTGCCAGCAGCCCCGCGGGCAGGGGGGGCGATGGCTACACCTTC	CASSPAGRGGDGYTF
NA	TRBD1	TRBV5-1	TRBJ2-1	TGCGCCAGCAGCTCCCGGACAGGCTCCTACAATGAGCAGTTCTTC	CASSSRTGSYNEQFF
many	TRBD2	TRBV12-3/TRBV12-4	TRBJ2-7	TGTGCCAGCACCCGTAGCGGGAAGGAGCAGTACTTC	CASTRSGKEQYF
many	NA	TRBV9	TRBJ2-7	TGTGCCAGCAGCGCGAGTCGGGGCCCTCCGACTTTGGACGAGCAGTACTTC	CASSASRGPPTLDEQYF
many	NA	TRBV19	TRBJ1-2	TGTGCCAGTAGTCCCATGGGGTATGGCTACACCTTC	CASSPMGYGYTF
many	TRBD2	TRBV11-3	TRBJ2-4	TGTGCCAGCAGCTTAGGTCTAGCGGGAGCCATTTGGATTCAGTACTTC	CASSLGLAGAIWIQYF
many	NA	TRBV6-1	TRBJ1-2	TGTGCCAGCAGTTCCGGGAGTGGCTACACCTTC	CASSSGSGYTF
NA	NA	TRBV28	TRBJ1-3	TGTGCCAGCAGCATAGGGGCGGCCTTCTCTGGAAACACCATATATTTT	CASSIGAAFSGNTIYF
NA	NA	TRBV27	TRBJ2-3	TGTGCCAGCAGTTTAATCCGCCCATGGGCAGATACGCAGTATTTT	CASSLIRPWADTQYF
NA	NA	TRBV28	TRBJ1-2	TGTGCCAGCACCATCAACGGACAGACGAACTATGGCTACACCTTC	CASTINGQTNYGYTF
many	NA	TRBV12-3/TRBV12-4	TRBJ2-5	TGTGCCAGCAGGGGTTTGGGGACCCAGTACTTC	CASRGLGTQYF
many	NA	TRBV3-1	TRBJ2-2	TGTGCCAGCAGCCCATTACAGGGTACCGGGGAGCTGTTTTTT	CASSPLQGTGELFF
many	TRBD1	TRBV7-8	TRBJ2-3	TGTGCCAGCAGCTTAGGGGACAGAGCATCGGATACGCAGTATTTT	CASSLGDRASDTQYF
once	TRBD1	TRBV28	TRBJ2-5	TGTGCCAGCCTTGGGACAGCCGGGGAGACCCAGTACTTC	CASLGTAGETQYF
NA	NA	TRBV2	TRBJ1-6	TGTGCCAGCAGGGGCTCTTTAGATTCACCCCTCCACTTT	CASRGSLDSPLHF
many	NA	TRBV2	TRBJ2-3	TGTGCCAGCGCCGAGGATCGGTGGTCTGCTCGTACGCAGTATTTT	CASAEDRWSARTQYF
few	NA	TRBV15	TRBJ2-1	TGTGCCACCAGCAGAGGGGGGAGAGCCTACAATGAGCAGTTCTTC	CATSRGGRAYNEQFF
many	TRBD1	TRBV3-1	TRBJ1-4	TGTGCCAGCAGCCACCAAGACAGGGGAAATGAAAAACTGTTTTTT	CASSHQDRGNEKLFF
few	NA	TRBV4-1	TRBJ2-7	TGCGCCAGCAGCCTAGTCGGCAGGGGCGCCTACGAGCAGTACTTC	CASSLVGRGAYEQYF
many	TRBD1	TRBV28	TRBJ2-7	TGTGCCAGCAGACTGACAGGGGGATACTTCTACGAGCAGTACTTC	CASRLTGGYFYEQYF
many	NA	TRBV9	TRBJ1-4	TGTGCCAGCAGCGTAACCGGGATGTCTGATGAAAAACTGTTTTTT	CASSVTGMSDEKLFF
few	TRBD2	TRBV2	TRBJ2-5	TGTGCCAGCAGTTACCTTAGCGGGGTTCAAGAGACCCAGTACTTC	CASSYLSGVQETQYF
NA	NA	TRBV28	TRBJ2-2	TGTGCCAGCAGTTTACCGAGGGACGCCGGGGAGCTGTTTTTT	CASSLPRDAGELFF
NA	NA	TRBV5-1	TRBJ2-1	TGCGCCAGCAGCTTGGGTTGGGGTGGGGATGAGCAGTTCTTC	CASSLGWGGDEQFF
many	TRBD2	TRBV6-1	TRBJ2-1	TGTGCCAGCAGTGCTCACCTACTATCCGGGACTAGCGGGAGGGCACTAGGCAATGAGCAGTTCTTC	CASSAHLLSGTSGRALGNEQFF
many	TRBD1	TRBV6-2/TRBV6-3	TRBJ1-1	TGTGCCAGCAGTTCCGCCGGGACAGGGGTGAACACTGAAGCTTTCTTT	CASSSAGTGVNTEAFF
many	NA	TRBV11-2	TRBJ2-7	TGTGCCAGCAGCTTAGTATCCCAGGGGGGCGAGCAGTACTTC	CASSLVSQGGEQYF
few	NA	TRBV3-1	TRBJ2-5	TGTGCCAGCAGCCCTGCCCGGGACTTC	CASSPARDF
many	NA	TRBV15	TRBJ2-1	TGTGCCACCAGCGTGAACTCCTACAATGAGCAGTTCTTC	CATSVNSYNEQFF
many	NA	TRBV18	TRBJ1-1	TGTGCCAGCTCAGGACGCAACACTGAAGCTTTCTTT	CASSGRNTEAFF
many	NA	TRBV7-9	TRBJ1-1	TGCGCCAGCAGCTCCGGGTCGGTTAACACTGAAGCTTTCTTT	CASSSGSVNTEAFF
many	NA	TRBV28	TRBJ2-1	TGTGCCAGCGGGACGATCTACAATGAGCAGTTCTTC	CASGTIYNEQFF
many	TRBD1	TRBV19	TRBJ1-5	TGTGCCAGTAGTATCCCGGGACAGGGTTATCAGCCCCAGCATTTT	CASSIPGQGYQPQHF
many	NA	TRBV7-8	TRBJ2-2	TGTGCCAGCAGAAGAATTCTGGACACCGGGGAGCTGTTTTTT	CASRRILDTGELFF
many	NA	TRBV19	TRBJ1-5	TGTGCCAGTAGAAACTTTCACAGGCCTAGCGTGAGTCAGCCCCAGCATTTT	CASRNFHRPSVSQPQHF
many	NA	TRBV15	TRBJ1-1	TGTGCCACCAGCGCCTTCCAAGGGGTGACTGAAGCTTTCTTT	CATSAFQGVTEAFF
many	NA	TRBV25-1	TRBJ1-3	TGTGCCAGCAGTGATATGGGGAAAGGAAACACCATATATTTT	CASSDMGKGNTIYF
many	TRBD1	TRBV11-2	TRBJ2-7	TGTGCCAGCAGCTTAGGACAGGGGACCACCTACGAGCAGTACTTC	CASSLGQGTTYEQYF
many	NA	TRBV6-1	TRBJ2-5	TGTGCCAGCAGTGAAGCCCTAGGGGCCGCAGCGGAGACCCAGTACTTC	CASSEALGAAAETQYF
many	NA	TRBV6-2/TRBV6-3	TRBJ2-5	TGTGCCAGCAGTTACTCGACAGCGAACCGAGGGACCCAGTACTTC	CASSYSTANRGTQYF
many	NA	TRBV20-1	TRBJ1-4	TGCAGTGCTACGAAGGGGACTAATGAAAAACTGTTTTTT	CSATKGTNEKLFF
many	TRBD1	TRBV28	TRBJ1-6	TGTGCCAGCAGTTTTTCCGGGACAGGGGTCTCACCCCTCCACTTT	CASSFSGTGVSPLHF
NA	TRBD1	TRBV2	TRBJ1-5	TGTGCCAGCAGAGCCGGGACAGGGGCGAGCCAGCCCCAGCATTTT	CASRAGTGASQPQHF
many	NA	TRBV3-1	TRBJ2-1	TGTGCCAGCAGCCAACCGGACTTAGGGAATGAGCAGTTCTTC	CASSQPDLGNEQFF
many	TRBD2	TRBV5-1	TRBJ2-3	TGCGCCAGCACCCAGACTAGCGGGGTTACAGACACAGATACGCAGTATTTT	CASTQTSGVTDTDTQYF
many	NA	TRBV19	TRBJ1-5	TGTGCCAGTAGTCGGGGGGCTTATAGCAATCAGCCCCAGCATTTT	CASSRGAYSNQPQHF
many	NA	TRBV12-3/TRBV12-4	TRBJ2-3	TGTGCCAGCAAAAAAATGGGGCTAGTTACCGATACGCAGTATTTT	CASKKMGLVTDTQYF
once	NA	TRBV25-1	TRBJ1-1	TGTGCCAGCAGTGACACCGGGGGATGGGGTACTGAAGCTTTCTTT	CASSDTGGWGTEAFF